These T cell receptor beta chains were read from a single sample in a study of blood T cell repertoires in COVID-19. TCRdb's copy holds only in-frame clones and misses some; the assay was immunoSEQ multiplex PCR. The data show about 240,000 clones, around 90% seen once. The sequencing input was peripheral blood. Every receptor here comes from a man in his thirties or forties with COVID-19, enrolled during active disease. Both conserved end residues are part of each CDR3. D genes are given only for firm matches. For some rows the clone size is stated as once, few or many, or as a class when expanded; others skip it.

abundance: -
d_gene: -
v_gene: TRBV5-6
j_gene: TRBJ2-1
CDR3aa: CASSQLTGYSYNEQFF
CDR3nt: TGTGCCAGCAGCCAGCTTACAGGGTACTCCTACAATGAGCAGTTCTTC

abundance: -
d_gene: -
v_gene: TRBV2
j_gene: TRBJ2-2
CDR3aa: CASSEVAQNTGELFF
CDR3nt: TGTGCCAGCAGTGAAGTTGCGCAGAACACCGGGGAGCTGTTTTTT

abundance: -
d_gene: -
v_gene: TRBV7-9
j_gene: TRBJ1-1
CDR3aa: CASSLALGGTEAFF
CDR3nt: TGTGCCAGCAGCTTAGCGCTGGGGGGAACTGAAGCTTTCTTT

abundance: -
d_gene: TRBD2
v_gene: TRBV30
j_gene: TRBJ2-1
CDR3aa: CAWSALAGPNNEQFF
CDR3nt: TGTGCCTGGAGTGCATTAGCGGGGCCCAACAATGAGCAGTTCTTC

abundance: once
d_gene: TRBD2
v_gene: TRBV5-1
j_gene: TRBJ2-1
CDR3aa: CASSLSQLAGGMDEQFF
CDR3nt: TGCGCCAGCAGCTTGTCCCAGTTAGCGGGGGGCATGGATGAGCAGTTCTTC

abundance: -
d_gene: -
v_gene: TRBV15
j_gene: TRBJ1-2
CDR3aa: CATSRDQGGYTF
CDR3nt: TGTGCCACCAGCAGAGATCAGGGTGGCTACACCTTC

abundance: once
d_gene: -
v_gene: TRBV20-1
j_gene: TRBJ2-7
CDR3aa: CSASKGLATIVTYEQYF
CDR3nt: TGCAGTGCTAGTAAGGGCCTAGCGACTATTGTAACCTACGAGCAGTACTTC

abundance: -
d_gene: TRBD1
v_gene: TRBV5-1
j_gene: TRBJ1-5
CDR3aa: CASSFRKGTEHSNQPQHF
CDR3nt: TGCGCCAGCAGCTTTAGAAAAGGGACAGAACATAGCAATCAGCCCCAGCATTTT

abundance: -
d_gene: TRBD1
v_gene: TRBV2
j_gene: TRBJ1-2
CDR3aa: CASRPGQGAYTF
CDR3nt: TGTGCCAGCAGGCCGGGACAGGGGGCTTACACCTTC

abundance: -
d_gene: -
v_gene: TRBV27
j_gene: TRBJ1-2
CDR3aa: CASSRTAVSGYTF
CDR3nt: TGTGCCAGCAGTCGGACAGCAGTCAGTGGCTACACCTTC

abundance: -
d_gene: -
v_gene: TRBV5-1
j_gene: TRBJ2-5
CDR3aa: CASSAGAGLEETQYF
CDR3nt: TGCGCCAGCAGTGCGGGGGCGGGCTTGGAGGAGACCCAGTACTTC

abundance: -
d_gene: -
v_gene: TRBV5-1
j_gene: TRBJ1-2
CDR3aa: CASSLGQDNNYGYTF
CDR3nt: TGCGCCAGCAGCTTGGGGCAGGACAATAACTATGGCTACACCTTC

abundance: -
d_gene: -
v_gene: TRBV10-1
j_gene: TRBJ2-7
CDR3aa: CASSPLGDEQYF
CDR3nt: TGCGCCAGCAGCCCTCTCGGGGACGAGCAGTACTTC

abundance: -
d_gene: -
v_gene: TRBV5-5
j_gene: TRBJ2-7
CDR3aa: CASSVRAHEQYF
CDR3nt: TGTGCCAGCAGTGTCAGGGCCCACGAGCAGTACTTC

abundance: -
d_gene: -
v_gene: TRBV9
j_gene: TRBJ2-5
CDR3aa: CASSALTTQETQYF
CDR3nt: TGTGCCAGCAGCGCCCTTACCACTCAAGAGACCCAGTACTTC

abundance: -
d_gene: -
v_gene: TRBV5-1
j_gene: TRBJ2-3
CDR3aa: CASSLAVDTQYF
CDR3nt: TGCGCCAGCAGCTTGGCTGTAGATACGCAGTATTTT

abundance: -
d_gene: -
v_gene: TRBV4-1
j_gene: TRBJ2-1
CDR3aa: CASRKPGGMGSYNEQFF
CDR3nt: TGCGCCAGCAGAAAACCTGGGGGGATGGGGTCCTACAATGAGCAGTTCTTC

abundance: -
d_gene: TRBD1
v_gene: TRBV6-2/TRBV6-3
j_gene: TRBJ1-3
CDR3aa: CASSYPGGTDPRRPGNTIYF
CDR3nt: TGTGCCAGCAGTTACCCGGGGGGGACAGACCCGCGAAGACCTGGAAACACCATATATTTT

abundance: -
d_gene: TRBD1
v_gene: TRBV6-2/TRBV6-3
j_gene: TRBJ2-1
CDR3aa: CASSRQGGYNEQFF
CDR3nt: TGTGCCAGCAGTCGACAGGGGGGCTACAATGAGCAGTTCTTC

abundance: -
d_gene: TRBD1
v_gene: TRBV3-1/TRBV3-2
j_gene: TRBJ1-3
CDR3aa: CASSRTGTGPGNTIYF
CDR3nt: TGTGCCAGCAGCCGGACCGGGACAGGGCCCGGAAACACCATATATTTT

abundance: -
d_gene: -
v_gene: TRBV10-3
j_gene: TRBJ1-4
CDR3aa: CAISVRGASDEKLFF
CDR3nt: TGTGCCATCAGTGTTCGGGGGGCCTCCGATGAAAAACTGTTTTTT

abundance: -
d_gene: -
v_gene: TRBV7-3
j_gene: TRBJ1-1
CDR3aa: CASSLSQNTEAFF
CDR3nt: TGTGCCAGCAGCTTGAGTCAGAACACTGAAGCTTTCTTT

abundance: -
d_gene: -
v_gene: TRBV14
j_gene: TRBJ2-5
CDR3aa: CASSQDSARRETQYF
CDR3nt: TGTGCCAGCAGCCAAGATTCTGCAAGGAGGGAGACCCAGTACTTC

abundance: once
d_gene: -
v_gene: TRBV5-6
j_gene: TRBJ2-1
CDR3aa: CASSLVQGLAVMEDEQFF
CDR3nt: TGTGCCAGCAGCCTTGTCCAGGGATTAGCCGTAATGGAAGATGAGCAGTTCTTC

abundance: -
d_gene: -
v_gene: TRBV2
j_gene: TRBJ1-1
CDR3aa: CASSGHLNTEAFF
CDR3nt: TGTGCCAGCAGTGGTCATTTGAACACTGAAGCTTTCTTT

abundance: -
d_gene: -
v_gene: TRBV4-1
j_gene: TRBJ2-7
CDR3aa: CASSQDAWTGYEQYF
CDR3nt: TGCGCCAGCAGCCAAGACGCTTGGACGGGATACGAGCAGTACTTC

abundance: -
d_gene: -
v_gene: TRBV6-5
j_gene: TRBJ1-4
CDR3aa: CASSYFRGGEKLFF
CDR3nt: TGTGCCAGCAGTTACTTCAGGGGCGGTGAAAAACTGTTTTTT

abundance: -
d_gene: -
v_gene: TRBV24-1
j_gene: TRBJ2-1
CDR3aa: CATSDSGTHNEQFF
CDR3nt: TGTGCCACCAGTGACTCCGGGACTCACAATGAGCAGTTCTTC

abundance: -
d_gene: -
v_gene: TRBV5-4
j_gene: TRBJ2-7
CDR3aa: CASSPGGPQYEQYF
CDR3nt: TGTGCCAGCAGCCCCGGGGGACCCCAGTACGAGCAGTACTTC

abundance: -
d_gene: -
v_gene: TRBV19
j_gene: TRBJ1-2
CDR3aa: CASSEPGLNYGYTF
CDR3nt: TGTGCCAGTAGTGAACCGGGACTCAACTATGGCTACACCTTC

abundance: -
d_gene: TRBD2
v_gene: TRBV11-1
j_gene: TRBJ2-7
CDR3aa: CASSLSGGSYEQYF
CDR3nt: TGTGCCAGCAGCTTATCGGGGGGTTCCTACGAGCAGTACTTC

abundance: -
d_gene: -
v_gene: TRBV29-1
j_gene: TRBJ2-7
CDR3aa: CSVEDLAYEQYF
CDR3nt: TGCAGCGTTGAAGATCTAGCCTACGAGCAGTACTTC

abundance: -
d_gene: -
v_gene: TRBV7-9
j_gene: TRBJ2-1
CDR3aa: CASSLDGSMRHEQFF
CDR3nt: TGTGCCAGCAGCTTAGATGGTTCTATGCGCCATGAGCAGTTCTTC

abundance: -
d_gene: TRBD1
v_gene: TRBV10-2
j_gene: TRBJ1-1
CDR3aa: CASSDHGTGGRAFF
CDR3nt: TGCGCCAGCAGTGATCACGGGACAGGGGGAAGAGCTTTCTTT

abundance: -
d_gene: -
v_gene: TRBV3-1/TRBV3-2
j_gene: TRBJ2-3
CDR3aa: CASSQDKGQIGFTDTQYF
CDR3nt: TGTGCCAGCAGCCAAGATAAAGGACAGATTGGTTTTACAGATACGCAGTATTTT

abundance: -
d_gene: -
v_gene: TRBV12-5
j_gene: TRBJ1-3
CDR3aa: CASGRGTGVGSGNTIYF
CDR3nt: TGTGCTAGTGGACGTGGGACGGGAGTGGGCTCTGGAAACACCATATATTTT

abundance: -
d_gene: TRBD1
v_gene: TRBV6-5
j_gene: TRBJ2-1
CDR3aa: CASSSSWTGYNEQFF
CDR3nt: TGTGCCAGCAGTTCCTCCTGGACAGGTTACAATGAGCAGTTCTTC

abundance: -
d_gene: TRBD1
v_gene: TRBV19
j_gene: TRBJ2-7
CDR3aa: CASSIGGTGTYEQYF
CDR3nt: TGTGCCAGTAGTATAGGAGGGACAGGGACGTACGAGCAGTACTTC

abundance: -
d_gene: -
v_gene: TRBV4-1
j_gene: TRBJ1-2
CDR3aa: CASSQDRGMDGYTF
CDR3nt: TGCGCCAGCAGCCAAGATCGAGGGATGGATGGCTACACCTTC

abundance: -
d_gene: TRBD1
v_gene: TRBV6-5
j_gene: TRBJ1-2
CDR3aa: CASSLQGANGGYTF
CDR3nt: TGTGCCAGCAGCCTGCAGGGGGCAAACGGTGGCTACACCTTC

abundance: once
d_gene: -
v_gene: TRBV11-2
j_gene: TRBJ1-1
CDR3aa: CASSPDINTEAFF
CDR3nt: TGTGCCAGCAGCCCGGACATCAACACTGAAGCTTTCTTT

abundance: -
d_gene: -
v_gene: TRBV2
j_gene: TRBJ1-1
CDR3aa: CASSERGVHTEAFF
CDR3nt: TGTGCCAGCAGCGAAAGGGGTGTGCACACTGAAGCTTTCTTT

abundance: -
d_gene: -
v_gene: TRBV5-6
j_gene: TRBJ1-5
CDR3aa: CASSQGVGVGQPQHF
CDR3nt: TGTGCCAGCAGTCAGGGTGTGGGTGTAGGTCAGCCCCAGCATTTT

abundance: -
d_gene: TRBD1
v_gene: TRBV27
j_gene: TRBJ2-4
CDR3aa: CASSLQGATNIQYF
CDR3nt: TGTGCCAGCAGTTTACAGGGGGCAACAAACATTCAGTACTTC

abundance: -
d_gene: TRBD2
v_gene: TRBV11-2
j_gene: TRBJ2-7
CDR3aa: CASSLAPSGGTYEQYF
CDR3nt: TGTGCCAGCAGCTTAGCCCCCAGCGGGGGAACCTACGAGCAGTACTTC

abundance: -
d_gene: -
v_gene: TRBV10-2
j_gene: TRBJ2-4
CDR3aa: CASSAGESKNIQYF
CDR3nt: TGCGCCAGCAGTGCGGGGGAGTCCAAAAACATTCAGTACTTC

abundance: -
d_gene: TRBD1
v_gene: TRBV5-1
j_gene: TRBJ2-6
CDR3aa: CASIRDSTSGANVLTF
CDR3nt: TGCGCCAGCATTCGGGACAGCACCTCTGGGGCCAACGTCCTGACTTTC

abundance: -
d_gene: TRBD2
v_gene: TRBV27
j_gene: TRBJ2-5
CDR3aa: CASSLASGGQETQYF
CDR3nt: TGTGCCAGCAGTTTGGCTAGCGGGGGGCAAGAGACCCAGTACTTC